This paragraph reports one T cell receptor beta chain. Sequencing relied on immunoSEQ assay v3.0, run at survey level. Per-sample TRB depth target: about 35,000-55,000 T-cell genomes. The repertoire was sequenced with immunoSEQ multiplex PCR; TCRdb's copy has only in-frame clones and lacks some. The sample holds about 24,000 clones, 75% to 90% seen once. This sample is drawn from a study of long-term antiretroviral therapy in people with HIV. This CDR3 contains 16 residues. The J segment lost 1 base and the V segment lost 4 bases, leaving 5 bases of the junction unmatched. The germline gives CDR1 ENHRY, CDR2 SYGVKD.

This TCR was recovered from a man aged 50-59 years with HIV. The chain employs TRBV10-3 and TRBJ2-5; TRBD1 agrees at 11 bases. The specimen comprised unsorted PBMCs, sampled 0.4 years after starting antiretroviral therapy. CDR3: CAISAGTGGPQETQYF. The CDR3 nucleotides read TGTGCCATCAGTGCCGGGACAGGGGGTCCCCAAGAGACCCAGTACTTC.